A selection of T cell receptor beta chains follows, all from one sample in a study of cytomegalovirus exposure and HLA in healthy donors. The assay was immunoSEQ multiplex PCR, and TCRdb's table has in-frame clones only and misses some. The data contain about 83,000 clones, around 78% of them singletons. The specimen sequenced was PBMCs. The receptors here all came from a man aged 18 to 30 in good health and CMV-seropositive. Each CDR3 is given with its conserved first and last residue. Each record gives: J gene, D gene, clone size, V gene, CDR3 protein, CDR3 DNA. D genes are given only for firm matches. Size values are once, few and many counts, or a class for expanded clones, and some rows have none.

TRBJ2-3 TRBD2 NA TRBV4-2 CASSLGSGRGGTDTQYF TGTGCCAGCAGCCTCGGAAGCGGGAGAGGGGGCACAGATACGCAGTATTTT
TRBJ2-1 TRBD2 NA TRBV7-3 CASSRTSGNNEQFF TGTGCCAGCAGCCGGACTAGCGGAAACAATGAGCAGTTCTTC
TRBJ1-3 NA NA TRBV7-9 CASSLSVSGNTIYF TGTGCCAGCAGCCTCAGCGTGTCTGGAAACACCATATATTTT
TRBJ2-5 NA NA TRBV9 CASSVGNEAETQYF TGTGCCAGCAGCGTAGGCAACGAGGCCGAGACCCAGTACTTC
TRBJ1-1 TRBD1 NA TRBV5-6 CASSSGTGYNTEAFF TGTGCCAGCAGCTCGGGGACAGGATACAACACTGAAGCTTTCTTT
TRBJ1-2 TRBD1 NA TRBV4-1 CASSQVPGQGSSGYTF TGCGCCAGCAGCCAAGTACCGGGACAGGGTAGTTCCGGCTACACCTTC
TRBJ1-1 TRBD1 NA TRBV28 CASSLDQGVGTEAFF TGTGCCAGCAGTTTGGACCAGGGGGTAGGTACTGAAGCTTTCTTT
TRBJ2-7 TRBD1 NA TRBV28 CASSSYSGTGNFHEQYF TGTGCCAGCAGTTCTTATTCCGGGACAGGGAATTTTCACGAGCAGTACTTC
TRBJ2-7 TRBD1 NA TRBV25-1 CASGTGTGLPQQYF TGTGCCAGCGGGACCGGGACAGGGCTCCCTCAGCAGTACTTC
TRBJ2-3 NA NA TRBV2 CASSEESQVSDTQYF TGTGCCAGCAGTGAAGAAAGTCAGGTATCAGATACGCAGTATTTT
TRBJ1-5 NA once TRBV15 CATNYKTVSNQPQHF TGTGCCACCAACTACAAGACGGTCAGCAATCAGCCCCAGCATTTT
TRBJ2-7 TRBD1 NA TRBV5-1 CASRQGAYEQYF TGCGCCAGCAGACAGGGGGCCTACGAGCAGTACTTC
TRBJ1-5 TRBD1 NA TRBV10-3 CAISSTGGNQPQHF TGTGCCATCAGCTCAACAGGGGGCAATCAGCCCCAGCATTTT
TRBJ1-5 NA few TRBV28 CASSIRQPQHF TGTGCCAGCAGTATTAGACAGCCCCAGCATTTT
TRBJ2-1 NA once TRBV4-1 CASSQVRARDKQFF TGCGCCAGCAGCCAAGTCAGGGCGCGGGATAAGCAGTTCTTC
TRBJ2-7 TRBD2 few TRBV18 CASSAGVSYEQYF TGTGCCAGCTCAGCGGGAGTGTCCTACGAGCAGTACTTC
TRBJ2-1 TRBD2 NA TRBV7-9 CASSMRAGALNEQFF TGTGCCAGCAGCATGAGAGCGGGAGCTCTCAATGAGCAGTTCTTC
TRBJ1-2 NA NA TRBV9 CASSVWPGEVDYGYTF TGTGCCAGCAGCGTCTGGCCGGGAGAGGTGGACTATGGCTACACCTTC
TRBJ2-1 TRBD1 once TRBV10-1 CASSRGPPGDNEQFF TGCGCCAGCAGCAGGGGGCCCCCCGGGGACAATGAGCAGTTCTTC
TRBJ2-1 NA NA TRBV4-1 CASSQEWAEQFF TGCGCCAGCAGCCAAGAATGGGCTGAGCAGTTCTTC
TRBJ1-1 NA NA TRBV10-3 CAIRPEGGTEAFF TGTGCCATCAGGCCAGAAGGGGGCACTGAAGCTTTCTTT
TRBJ1-5 TRBD1 NA TRBV25-1 CASSDTGQWNQPQHF TGTGCCAGCAGTGATACGGGACAGTGGAATCAGCCCCAGCATTTT
TRBJ2-3 NA NA TRBV4-2 CASSQGVGGAVNTQYF TGTGCCAGCAGCCAAGGAGTTGGGGGGGCGGTAAATACGCAGTATTTT
TRBJ1-1 NA NA TRBV19 CASSATVNTEAFF TGTGCCAGTAGTGCGACAGTGAACACTGAAGCTTTCTTT
TRBJ1-2 NA NA TRBV19 CASSIRSRGYTF TGTGCCAGTAGTATCAGAAGCAGGGGCTACACCTTC
TRBJ2-7 NA NA TRBV21-1 CASSKEKRSSYEQYF TGTGCCAGCAGCAAAGAGAAGCGTTCCTCCTACGAGCAGTACTTC
TRBJ1-2 TRBD1 few TRBV29-1 CSVEMGQNYGYTF TGCAGCGTTGAAATGGGACAGAACTATGGCTACACCTTC
TRBJ2-7 NA NA TRBV28 CASSRGYEQYF TGTGCCAGCAGTCGGGGGTACGAGCAGTACTTC
TRBJ2-2 TRBD2 NA TRBV4-1 CASSLAGTSITGELFF TGCGCCAGCAGCCTCGCCGGGACTAGCATTACCGGGGAGCTGTTTTTT
TRBJ2-5 NA NA TRBV11-2 CASSLEGVKKETQYF TGTGCCAGCAGCTTAGAAGGGGTGAAGAAAGAGACCCAGTACTTC
TRBJ2-7 NA once TRBV5-1 CASSLGQMPYEQYF TGCGCCAGCAGCTTGGGACAGATGCCCTACGAGCAGTACTTC
TRBJ2-5 TRBD2 NA TRBV6-5 CASSYSNGGGQETQYF TGTGCCAGCAGTTACTCGAACGGGGGGGGGCAAGAGACCCAGTACTTC
TRBJ1-5 NA NA TRBV19 CASRQDNQPQHF TGTGCCAGTAGACAGGACAATCAGCCCCAGCATTTT
TRBJ2-2 NA few TRBV27 CASGQHSTRELFF TGTGCCAGCGGACAACACTCCACCAGGGAGCTGTTTTTT
TRBJ2-2 TRBD2 once TRBV7-9 CASRGTRGPSTGELFF TGTGCCAGCAGGGGGACTAGGGGACCTTCCACCGGGGAGCTGTTTTTT
TRBJ1-4 NA NA TRBV29-1 CSVGRSGEEEKLFF TGCAGCGTAGGCCGGAGCGGGGAGGAGGAAAAACTGTTTTTT
TRBJ1-1 NA NA TRBV6-5 CASSRTYTEAFF TGTGCCAGCAGTCGGACATACACTGAAGCTTTCTTT
TRBJ1-1 NA NA TRBV30 CAWRVRGNTEAFF TGTGCCTGGAGAGTGCGAGGGAACACTGAAGCTTTCTTT
TRBJ1-4 NA few TRBV5-4 CASSLGQNEKLFF TGTGCCAGCAGCTTGGGGCAGAATGAAAAACTGTTTTTT
TRBJ2-1 NA NA TRBV6-1 CASSDLLSGNEQFF TGTGCCAGCAGTGATCTCTTGTCCGGCAATGAGCAGTTCTTC
TRBJ1-1 NA NA TRBV6-5 CASSPTGLAEAFF TGTGCCAGCAGCCCCACAGGGCTGGCTGAAGCTTTCTTT
TRBJ2-3 TRBD2 NA TRBV5-1 CASSFEISGRDTQYF TGCGCCAGCAGCTTTGAAATTAGCGGGAGAGATACGCAGTATTTT
TRBJ1-4 NA NA TRBV7-2 CASSLTGNEKLFF TGTGCCAGCAGCTTAACCGGTAATGAAAAACTGTTTTTT
TRBJ1-2 NA NA TRBV27 CASSSDTNYGYTF TGTGCCAGCAGTTCGGACACTAACTATGGCTACACCTTC
TRBJ2-5 NA NA TRBV6-5 CASGGWRETQYF TGTGCCAGCGGAGGGTGGCGAGAGACCCAGTACTTC
TRBJ1-2 NA NA TRBV4-2 CASSQEAVNYGYTF TGTGCCAGCAGCCAAGAGGCGGTGAACTATGGCTACACCTTC
TRBJ1-1 NA NA TRBV6-5 CASSYRAGRGEAFF TGTGCCAGCAGTTACCGAGCGGGGAGGGGTGAAGCTTTCTTT
TRBJ1-2 TRBD1 once TRBV29-1 CSVGKPGQGFDYGYTF TGCAGCGTTGGAAAACCCGGACAGGGGTTTGACTATGGCTACACCTTC